A single T cell receptor (beta chain) is shown here with its context. The antigen is not known. V was cut by 1 base and J by 4 bases, with 26 bases left in between. Germline CDR1 reads SQVTM; CDR2 reads ANQGSEA. The CDR3 totals 18 residues. Assay used: immunoSEQ multiplex PCR; TCRdb lists only in-frame clones, some missing. The top ten clones hold approximately 15% of a sample with tens of thousands of clones, 86% of them seen once. This sample stems from a study of T cell responses to AZD1222 COVID-19 vaccine. Whole-study results and caveats: Seropositive status at baseline applied to only six AZD1222 recipients.

This sequence was found in an adult in good health. This chain joins TRBV29-1 and TRBJ2-7; D is ambiguous. This material consisted of peripheral blood, taken on day 0 of AZD1222 vaccination. The CDR3, as DNA: TGCAGCGTTGAAGGTAATCTGGAGACGGATACGAAGGGATACGAGCAGTACTTC. It translates to CSVEGNLETDTKGYEQYF.